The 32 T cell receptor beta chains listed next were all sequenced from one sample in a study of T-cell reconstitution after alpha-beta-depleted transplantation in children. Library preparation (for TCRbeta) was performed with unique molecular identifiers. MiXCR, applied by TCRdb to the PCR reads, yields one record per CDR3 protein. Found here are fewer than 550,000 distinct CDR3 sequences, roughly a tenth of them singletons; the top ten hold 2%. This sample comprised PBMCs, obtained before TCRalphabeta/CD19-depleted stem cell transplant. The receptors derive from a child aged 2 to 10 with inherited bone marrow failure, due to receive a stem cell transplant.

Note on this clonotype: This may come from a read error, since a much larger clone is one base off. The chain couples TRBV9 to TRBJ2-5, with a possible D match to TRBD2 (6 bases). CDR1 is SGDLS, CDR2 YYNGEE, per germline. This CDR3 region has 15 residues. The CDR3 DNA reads TGTGCCAGCAGCGCGGCGGGGTCACGCCAAGGGACCCAGTACTTC. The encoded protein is CASSAAGSRQGTQYF.

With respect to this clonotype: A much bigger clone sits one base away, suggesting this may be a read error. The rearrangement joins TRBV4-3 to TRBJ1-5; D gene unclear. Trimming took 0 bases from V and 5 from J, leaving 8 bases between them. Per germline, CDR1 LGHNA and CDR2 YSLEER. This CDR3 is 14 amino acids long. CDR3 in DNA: TGCGCCAGCAGCCAAGATCGGGCATATCAGCCCCAGCATTTT. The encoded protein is CASSQDRAYQPQHF.

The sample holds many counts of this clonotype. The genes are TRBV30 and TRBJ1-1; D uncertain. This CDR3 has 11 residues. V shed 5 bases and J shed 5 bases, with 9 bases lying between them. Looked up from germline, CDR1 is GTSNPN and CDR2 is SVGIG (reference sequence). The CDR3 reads CAWRGRTEAFF. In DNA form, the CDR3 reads TGTGCCTGGCGAGGGAGAACTGAAGCTTTCTTT.

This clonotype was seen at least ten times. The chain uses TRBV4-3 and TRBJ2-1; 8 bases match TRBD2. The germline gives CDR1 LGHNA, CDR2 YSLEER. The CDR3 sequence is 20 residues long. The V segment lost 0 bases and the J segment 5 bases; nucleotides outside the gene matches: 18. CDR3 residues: CASSQEPAGVPGLWDNEQFF. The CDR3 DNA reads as TGCGCCAGCAGCCAAGAGCCAGCGGGAGTTCCAGGCCTCTGGGACAATGAGCAGTTCTTC.

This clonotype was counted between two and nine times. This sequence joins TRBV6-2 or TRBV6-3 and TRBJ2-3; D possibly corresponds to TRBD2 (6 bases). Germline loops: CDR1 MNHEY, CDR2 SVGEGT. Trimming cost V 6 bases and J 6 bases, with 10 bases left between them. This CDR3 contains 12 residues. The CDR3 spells CASSRDFDTQYF. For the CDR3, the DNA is TGTGCCAGCAGCCGGGACTTCGATACGCAGTATTTT.

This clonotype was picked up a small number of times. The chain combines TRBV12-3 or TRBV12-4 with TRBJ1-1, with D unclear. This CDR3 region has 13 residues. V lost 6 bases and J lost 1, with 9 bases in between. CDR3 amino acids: CASRYDGNTEAFF. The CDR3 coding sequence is TGTGCCAGCAGATACGACGGGAACACTGAAGCTTTCTTT.

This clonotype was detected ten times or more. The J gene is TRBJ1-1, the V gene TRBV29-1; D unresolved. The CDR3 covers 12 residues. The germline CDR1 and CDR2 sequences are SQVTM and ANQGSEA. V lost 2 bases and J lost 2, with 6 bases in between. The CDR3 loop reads CSVEPGNTEAFF. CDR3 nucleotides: TGCAGCGTTGAACCGGGAAACACTGAAGCTTTCTTT.

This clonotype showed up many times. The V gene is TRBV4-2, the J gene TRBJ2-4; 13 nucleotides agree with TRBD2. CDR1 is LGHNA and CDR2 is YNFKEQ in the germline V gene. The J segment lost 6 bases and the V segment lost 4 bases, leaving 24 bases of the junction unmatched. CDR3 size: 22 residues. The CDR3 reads CASSPGGVFGTSGTLGGNIQYF. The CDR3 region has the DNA TGTGCCAGCAGCCCCGGGGGGGTTTTCGGGACTAGCGGGACCCTAGGGGGAAACATTCAGTACTTC.

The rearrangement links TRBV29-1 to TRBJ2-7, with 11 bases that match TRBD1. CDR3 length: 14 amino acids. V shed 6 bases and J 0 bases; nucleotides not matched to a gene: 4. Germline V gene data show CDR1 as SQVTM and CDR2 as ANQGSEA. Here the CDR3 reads CSVPGTGGSYEQYF. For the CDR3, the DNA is TGCAGCGTCCCCGGGACAGGGGGCTCCTACGAGCAGTACTTC.

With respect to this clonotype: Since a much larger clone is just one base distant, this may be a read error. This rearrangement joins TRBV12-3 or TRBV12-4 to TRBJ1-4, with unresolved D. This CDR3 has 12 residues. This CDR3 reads CTSSVYYEKLFF. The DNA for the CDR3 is TGTACCAGCAGCGTCTACTACGAAAAACTGTTTTTT.

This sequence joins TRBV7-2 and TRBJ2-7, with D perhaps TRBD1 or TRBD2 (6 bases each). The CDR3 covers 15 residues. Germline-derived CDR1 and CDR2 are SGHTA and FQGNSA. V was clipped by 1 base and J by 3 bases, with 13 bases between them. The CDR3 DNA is TGTGCCAGCAGCTTAGGCCCGGGGGCGGTCTACGAGCAGTACTTC. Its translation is CASSLGPGAVYEQYF.

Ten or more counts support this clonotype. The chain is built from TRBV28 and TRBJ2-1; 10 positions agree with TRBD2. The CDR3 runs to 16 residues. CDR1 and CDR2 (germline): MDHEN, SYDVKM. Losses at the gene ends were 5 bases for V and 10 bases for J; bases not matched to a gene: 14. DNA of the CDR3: TGTGCCAGCAGTGTAGAGGTCCTAGCGGGAGTGAGGGAGCAGTTCTTC. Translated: CASSVEVLAGVREQFF. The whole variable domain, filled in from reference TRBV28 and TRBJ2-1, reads DVKVTQSSRYLVKRTGEKVFLECVQDMDHENMFWYRQDPGLGLRLIYFSYDVKMKEKGDIPEGYSVSREKKERFSLILESASTNQTSMYLCASSVEVLAGVREQFFGPGTRLTVL.

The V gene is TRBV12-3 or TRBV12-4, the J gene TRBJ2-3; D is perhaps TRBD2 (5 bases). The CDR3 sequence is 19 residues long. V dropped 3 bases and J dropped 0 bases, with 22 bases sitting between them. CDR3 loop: CASSFASWAGPASTDTQYF. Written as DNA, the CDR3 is TGTGCCAGCAGTTTCGCAAGTTGGGCGGGCCCAGCTAGCACAGATACGCAGTATTTT.

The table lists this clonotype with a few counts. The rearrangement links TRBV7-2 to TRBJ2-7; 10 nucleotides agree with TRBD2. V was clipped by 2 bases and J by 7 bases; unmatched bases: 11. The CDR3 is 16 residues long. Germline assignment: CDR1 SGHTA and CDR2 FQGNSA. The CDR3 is CASSLRRLAGVREQYF. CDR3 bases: TGTGCCAGCAGCTTAAGGCGTCTAGCGGGAGTACGGGAGCAGTACTTC.

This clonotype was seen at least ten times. CDR3: CASSQDAADLGGNTIYF. CDR3 DNA sequence: TGCGCCAGCAGCCAAGATGCCGCCGACCTCGGTGGAAACACCATATATTTT. V usage is TRBV4-3 and J usage is TRBJ1-3, with D unclear. V dropped 0 bases and J dropped 3 bases, with 15 bases sitting between them. Germline V lookup: CDR1 LGHNA, CDR2 YSLEER. This CDR3 is 17 amino acids long.

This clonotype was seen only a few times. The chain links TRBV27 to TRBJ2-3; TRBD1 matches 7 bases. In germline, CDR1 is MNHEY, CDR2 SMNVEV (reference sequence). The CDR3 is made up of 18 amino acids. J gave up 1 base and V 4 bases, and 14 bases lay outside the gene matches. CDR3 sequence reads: CASSWVNRGARGTDTQYF. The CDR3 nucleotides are TGTGCCAGCAGTTGGGTCAACAGGGGCGCCCGCGGCACAGATACGCAGTATTTT.

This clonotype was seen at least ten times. The CDR3: CASSNSGRGYEQYF. As DNA, the CDR3 is TGCGCCAGCTCGAATAGCGGGAGGGGGTACGAGCAGTACTTC. The chain links TRBV5-1 to TRBJ2-7, with 11 bases that match TRBD2. Looked up from germline, CDR1 is SGHRS and CDR2 is YFSETQ. The CDR3 runs to 14 residues. V was clipped by 7 bases and J by 4 bases; unmatched bases: 7.

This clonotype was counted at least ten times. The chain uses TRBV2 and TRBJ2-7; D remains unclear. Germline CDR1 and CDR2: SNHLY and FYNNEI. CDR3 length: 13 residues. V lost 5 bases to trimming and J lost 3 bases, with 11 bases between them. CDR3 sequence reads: CASSFGRDYEQYF. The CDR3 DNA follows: TGTGCCAGCAGTTTCGGACGAGACTACGAGCAGTACTTC.

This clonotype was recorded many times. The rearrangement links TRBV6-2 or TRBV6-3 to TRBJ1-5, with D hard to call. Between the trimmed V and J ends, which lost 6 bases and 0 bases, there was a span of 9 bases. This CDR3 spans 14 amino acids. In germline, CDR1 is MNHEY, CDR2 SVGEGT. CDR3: CASRLYNSNQPQHF. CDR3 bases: TGTGCCAGCAGGCTATATAATAGCAATCAGCCCCAGCATTTT.

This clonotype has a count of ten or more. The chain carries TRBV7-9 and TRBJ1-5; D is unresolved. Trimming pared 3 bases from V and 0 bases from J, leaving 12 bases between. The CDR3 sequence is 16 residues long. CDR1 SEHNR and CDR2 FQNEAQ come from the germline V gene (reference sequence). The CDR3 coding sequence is TGTGCCAGCAGCTTCGGCAGTGACTATAGCAATCAGCCCCAGCATTTT. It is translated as CASSFGSDYSNQPQHF.

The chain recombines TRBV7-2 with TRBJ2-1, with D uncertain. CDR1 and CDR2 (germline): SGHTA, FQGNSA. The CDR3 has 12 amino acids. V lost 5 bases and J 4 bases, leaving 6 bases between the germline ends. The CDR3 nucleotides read TGTGCCAGCAGCAATGGTTACAATGAGCAGTTCTTC. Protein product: CASSNGYNEQFF.

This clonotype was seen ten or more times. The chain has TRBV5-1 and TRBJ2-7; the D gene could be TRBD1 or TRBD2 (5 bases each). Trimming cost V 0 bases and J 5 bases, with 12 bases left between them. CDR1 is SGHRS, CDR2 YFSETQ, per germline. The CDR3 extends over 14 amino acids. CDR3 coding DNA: TGCGCCAGCAGCTTGGTGCCGGGGCTGAACGAGCAGTACTTC. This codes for CASSLVPGLNEQYF.

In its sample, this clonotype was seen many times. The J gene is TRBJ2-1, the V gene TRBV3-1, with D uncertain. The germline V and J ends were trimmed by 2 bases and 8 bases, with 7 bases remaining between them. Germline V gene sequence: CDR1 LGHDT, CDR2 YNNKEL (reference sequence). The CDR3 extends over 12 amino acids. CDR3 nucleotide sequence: TGTGCCAGCAGCCAATCCGCCTATGAGCAGTTCTTC. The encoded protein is CASSQSAYEQFF.

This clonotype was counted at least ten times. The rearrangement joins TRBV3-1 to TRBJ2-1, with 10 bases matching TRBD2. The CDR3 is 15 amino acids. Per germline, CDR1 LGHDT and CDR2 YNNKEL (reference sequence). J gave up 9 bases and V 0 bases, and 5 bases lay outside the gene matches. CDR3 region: CASSQEPSGSIEQFF. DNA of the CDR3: TGTGCCAGCAGCCAAGAGCCTAGCGGGAGCATTGAGCAGTTCTTC.

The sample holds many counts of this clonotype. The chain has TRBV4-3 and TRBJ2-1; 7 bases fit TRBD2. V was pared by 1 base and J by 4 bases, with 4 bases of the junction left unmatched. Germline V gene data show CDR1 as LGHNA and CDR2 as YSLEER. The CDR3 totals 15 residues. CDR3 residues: CASSQGEGRYNEQFF. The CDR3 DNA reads TGCGCCAGCAGCCAAGGGGAGGGCCGGTACAATGAGCAGTTCTTC.

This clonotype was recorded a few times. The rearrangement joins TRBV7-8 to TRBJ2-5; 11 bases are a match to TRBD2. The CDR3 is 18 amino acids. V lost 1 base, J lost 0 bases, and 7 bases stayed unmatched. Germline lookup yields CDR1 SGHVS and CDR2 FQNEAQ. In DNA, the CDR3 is TGTGCCAGCAGCTTAGTACTAGCGGGAGCGTCGTACCAAGAGACCCAGTACTTC. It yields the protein CASSLVLAGASYQETQYF.

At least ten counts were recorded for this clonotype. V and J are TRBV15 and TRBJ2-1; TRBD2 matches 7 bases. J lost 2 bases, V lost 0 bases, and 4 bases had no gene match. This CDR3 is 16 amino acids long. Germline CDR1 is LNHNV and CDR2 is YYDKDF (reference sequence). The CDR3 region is CATSREASGAYNEQFF. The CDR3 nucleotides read TGTGCCACCAGCAGAGAGGCTAGCGGAGCCTACAATGAGCAGTTCTTC.

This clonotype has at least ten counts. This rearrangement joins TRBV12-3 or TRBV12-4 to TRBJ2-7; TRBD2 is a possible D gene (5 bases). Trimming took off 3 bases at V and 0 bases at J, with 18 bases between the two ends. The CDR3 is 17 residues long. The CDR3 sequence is CASSFRVGRAHSYEQYF. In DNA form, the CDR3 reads TGTGCCAGCAGTTTTAGAGTAGGGCGGGCTCACTCCTACGAGCAGTACTTC.

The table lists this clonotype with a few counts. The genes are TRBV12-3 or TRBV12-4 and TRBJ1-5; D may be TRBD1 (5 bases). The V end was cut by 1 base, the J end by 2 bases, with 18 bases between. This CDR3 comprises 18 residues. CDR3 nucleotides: TGTGCCAGCAGTTTAGACGCCGCTGTTCCGGGGGGCAATCAGCCCCAGCATTTT. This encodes CASSLDAAVPGGNQPQHF.

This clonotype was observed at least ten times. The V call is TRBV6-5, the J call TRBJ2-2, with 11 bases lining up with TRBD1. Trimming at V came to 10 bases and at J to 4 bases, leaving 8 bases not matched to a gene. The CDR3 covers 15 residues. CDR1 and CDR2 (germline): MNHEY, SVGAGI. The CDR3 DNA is TGTGCCACCCGGACAGGGGGCATGAGCACCGGGGAGCTGTTTTTT. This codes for CATRTGGMSTGELFF.

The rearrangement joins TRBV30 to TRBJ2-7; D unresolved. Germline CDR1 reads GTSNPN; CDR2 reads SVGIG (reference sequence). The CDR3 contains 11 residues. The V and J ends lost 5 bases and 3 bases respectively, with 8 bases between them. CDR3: CAWAPLYEQYF. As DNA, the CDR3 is TGTGCCTGGGCTCCTCTCTACGAGCAGTACTTC.

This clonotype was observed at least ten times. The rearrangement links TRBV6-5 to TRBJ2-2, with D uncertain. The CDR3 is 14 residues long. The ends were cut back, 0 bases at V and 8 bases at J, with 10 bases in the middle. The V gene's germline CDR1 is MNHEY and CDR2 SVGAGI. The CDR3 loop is CASSYSVRLGELFF. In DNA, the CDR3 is TGTGCCAGCAGTTACTCCGTCCGGCTGGGGGAGCTGTTTTTT.